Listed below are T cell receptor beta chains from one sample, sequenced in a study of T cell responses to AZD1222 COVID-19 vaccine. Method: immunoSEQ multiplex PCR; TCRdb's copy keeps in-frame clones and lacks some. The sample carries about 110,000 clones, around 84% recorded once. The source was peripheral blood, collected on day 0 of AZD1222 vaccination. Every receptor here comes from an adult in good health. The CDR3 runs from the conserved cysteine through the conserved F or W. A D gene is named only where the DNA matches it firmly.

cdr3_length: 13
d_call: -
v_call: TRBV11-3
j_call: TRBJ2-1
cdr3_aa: CASSFSGGNEQFF

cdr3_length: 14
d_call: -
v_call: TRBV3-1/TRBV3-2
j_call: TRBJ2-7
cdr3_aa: CASSQGSGPYEQYF

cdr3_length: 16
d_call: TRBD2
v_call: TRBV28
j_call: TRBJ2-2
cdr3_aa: CASSQPGGTSTGELFF

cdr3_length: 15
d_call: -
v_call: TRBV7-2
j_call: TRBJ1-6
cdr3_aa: CASSLARLYNSPLHF

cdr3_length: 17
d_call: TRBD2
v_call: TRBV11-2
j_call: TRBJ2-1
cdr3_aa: CASSLAPTSGGAYEQFF

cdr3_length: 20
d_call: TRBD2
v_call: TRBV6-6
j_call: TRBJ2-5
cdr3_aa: CASSKRPPQTSGTLQETQYF

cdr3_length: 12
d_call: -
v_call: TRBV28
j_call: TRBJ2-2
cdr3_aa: CASSSTTGELFF

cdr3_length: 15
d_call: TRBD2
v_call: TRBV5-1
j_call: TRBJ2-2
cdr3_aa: CASLGTSGSSGELFF

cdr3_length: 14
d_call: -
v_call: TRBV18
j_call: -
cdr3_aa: CASSQAEGTYEQYF

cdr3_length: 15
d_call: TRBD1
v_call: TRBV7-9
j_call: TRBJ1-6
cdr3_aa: CASSRQGNYNSPLHF

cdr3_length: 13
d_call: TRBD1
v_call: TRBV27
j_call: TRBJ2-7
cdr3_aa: CASSGTGSYEQYF

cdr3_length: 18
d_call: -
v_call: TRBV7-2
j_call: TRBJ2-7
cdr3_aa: CASSLRGGGPKGSYEQYF